This entry lists 15 T cell receptor beta chains sequenced from one sample in a study of shared clonotypes between healthy human individuals. Data came from immunoSEQ multiplex PCR; TCRdb stores just in-frame clones and leaves some out. The repertoire holds around 1.1 million clones, with more than 75% as singletons. Sequenced material: memory CD4+ T cells from PBMCs. Subset indicated: CD45RA-negative fraction. These receptors were taken from a man aged 18 to 29 in good health. Some clones in this sample may be carry-over from other donors' samples.

The chain couples TRBV30 to TRBJ1-4; no firm D call. This CDR3 spans 14 amino acids. Germline-derived CDR1 and CDR2 are GTSNPN and SVGIG (reference sequence). Trimming removed 5 bases from V and 0 bases from J, with 10 bases in between. CDR3 coding DNA: TGTGCCTGGGTGGCTGATCCAACTAATGAAAAACTGTTTTTT. It specifies CAWVADPTNEKLFF.

This clone was seen a handful of times. DNA of the CDR3: TGTGCCAGCAGTCCGCCGAGTCTTAACACTGAAGCTTTCTTT. Residues: CASSPPSLNTEAFF. The rearrangement links TRBV6-1 to TRBJ1-1; D gene uncertain. CDR3 length: 14 residues. Germline CDR1 and CDR2: MNHNS and SASEGT. The V end was cut by 5 bases, the J end by 2 bases, with 12 bases between.

Only one count was recorded for this clone. J is TRBJ1-4 and V is TRBV2, with D unresolved. V dropped 4 bases and J dropped 4 bases, with 10 bases sitting between them. The CDR3 runs to 14 residues. The germline V gene encodes CDR1 SNHLY and CDR2 FYNNEI. CDR3 region: CASSVATSNEKLFF. CDR3 DNA: TGTGCCAGCAGTGTTGCGACAAGTAATGAAAAACTGTTTTTT.

The CDR3 is CASSSTGDYYNEQFF. The CDR3 DNA follows: TGTGCCAGCAGCTCGACAGGGGATTACTACAATGAGCAGTTCTTC. The rearrangement joins TRBV11-3 to TRBJ2-1, with 8 bases matching TRBD1. This CDR3 spans 15 amino acids. From germline, CDR1 is SGHNT and CDR2 YENEEA. The trim removed 4 bases at V and 3 bases at J, leaving 5 bases unmatched.

This clone was recorded only once. The V gene is TRBV30, the J gene TRBJ2-2; 9 nucleotides match TRBD1. Per germline, CDR1 GTSNPN and CDR2 SVGIG (reference sequence). V shed 7 bases, J shed 6 bases, and the junction held 9 bases outside the gene matches. The CDR3 spans 14 residues. Here the CDR3 reads CAFYSDRGPGELFF. DNA of the CDR3: TGTGCCTTCTACTCGGACAGGGGCCCCGGGGAGCTGTTTTTT. Combining the CDR3 with reference TRBV30 and TRBJ2-2 gives the whole variable domain SQTIHQWPATLVQPVGSPLSLECTVEGTSNPNLYWYRQAAGRGLQLLFYSVGIGQISSEVPQNLSASRPQDRQFILSSKKLLLSDSGFYLCAFYSDRGPGELFFGEGSRLTVL.

The gene calls are TRBV5-1 and TRBJ2-7; TRBD1 agrees at 9 bases. The trim removed 3 bases at V and 3 bases at J, leaving 10 bases unmatched. CDR3 length: 16 amino acids. Germline assignment: CDR1 SGHRS and CDR2 YFSETQ. CDR3 nucleotides: TGCGCCAGCAGCTCTTCCCCGGGACAGGGATTCTACGAGCAGTACTTC. Translating it yields CASSSSPGQGFYEQYF.

This clone was observed a handful of times. V usage is TRBV6-1 and J usage is TRBJ2-3, with 7 positions matching TRBD1. CDR1 MNHNS and CDR2 SASEGT come from the germline V gene. The CDR3 has 15 amino acids. The junction had 12 bases not matched to a gene; V was cut back by 6 bases and J by 6 bases. The CDR3 coding sequence is TGTGCCAGCAGCAACGGGCGAGACAGGGTCGATACGCAGTATTTT. As protein: CASSNGRDRVDTQYF.

The chain links TRBV27 to TRBJ2-1; 9 bases match TRBD2. This CDR3 has 16 residues. V trimming: 5 bases; J trimming: 1 base; junction bases outside the gene matches: 6. In germline, CDR1 is MNHEY, CDR2 SMNVEV (reference sequence). CDR3 bases: TGTGCCAGCAGTCGAATAGCGGGAGTGTCCTACAATGAGCAGTTCTTC. It yields the protein CASSRIAGVSYNEQFF.

This chain links TRBV19 with TRBJ2-7; D gene unclear. The V gene lost 9 bases and the J gene lost 3 bases, with 6 bases spanning the gap. This CDR3 has 10 amino acids. Germline V lookup: CDR1 LNHDA, CDR2 SQIVND (reference sequence). In DNA form, the CDR3 reads TGTGCCAGACACGTCTACGAGCAGTACTTC. Translation: CARHVYEQYF. The complete variable domain, with remaining parts taken from reference TRBV19 and TRBJ2-7, reads DGGITQSPKYLFRKEGQNVTLSCEQNLNHDAMYWYRQDPGQGLRLIYYSQIVNDFQKGDIAEGYSVSREKKESFPLTVTSAQKNPTAFYLCARHVYEQYFGPGTRLTVT.

The chain carries TRBV15 and TRBJ2-5; 8 positions match TRBD1. In germline, CDR1 is LNHNV, CDR2 YYDKDF (reference sequence). The CDR3 length is 15 residues. The trim removed 0 bases at V and 4 bases at J, leaving 4 bases unmatched. CDR3 loop: CATSRDPGTGETQYF. CDR3 in DNA: TGTGCCACCAGCAGAGATCCCGGGACAGGAGAGACCCAGTACTTC.

Here the CDR3 DNA reads TGCGCCAGCAGCCAACCCGGGAGGGACAGGGGAGAGACCCAGTACTTC. It yields the protein CASSQPGRDRGETQYF. This chain joins TRBV4-1 and TRBJ2-5; 10 bases map to TRBD1. The V gene's germline CDR1 is MGHRA and CDR2 YSYEKL. This CDR3 comprises 16 residues. J lost 4 bases, V lost 2 bases, and 7 bases had no gene match.

This chain connects TRBV6-1 to TRBJ2-7; 9 nucleotides line up with TRBD1. V trimming: 6 bases; J trimming: 2 bases; junction bases outside the gene matches: 8. This CDR3 is built from 15 residues. Germline values: CDR1 MNHNS, CDR2 SASEGT. Here the CDR3 reads CASRTDRGNPYEQYF. The CDR3 nucleotides are TGTGCCAGCAGAACCGACAGGGGGAATCCCTACGAGCAGTACTTC.

This rearrangement joins TRBV28 to TRBJ2-7; D is undetermined. CDR1 MDHEN and CDR2 SYDVKM come from the germline V gene. V lost 10 bases to trimming and J lost 3 bases, with 19 bases between them. The CDR3 has 14 residues. In DNA, the CDR3 is TGTGCCACCTCAGCCATTTTAGGATACTACGAGCAGTACTTC. This sequence encodes CATSAILGYYEQYF.

This chain uses TRBV10-3 with TRBJ2-3; 15 positions match TRBD2. Germline CDR1 and CDR2: ENHRY and SYGVKD. V gave up 9 bases and J gave up 6 bases; unmatched junction bases: 7. The CDR3 length is 15 residues. The CDR3 DNA follows: TGTGCCATTAGGACTAGCGGGAGGGCCGGGGATACGCAGTATTTT. Protein sequence: CAIRTSGRAGDTQYF.

The rearrangement joins TRBV28 to TRBJ2-7; 16 bases match TRBD2. This CDR3 contains 17 residues. The germline V gene encodes CDR1 MDHEN and CDR2 SYDVKM. The junction had 4 bases not matched to a gene; V was cut back by 5 bases and J by 0 bases. The CDR3 nucleotides are TGTGCCAGCAGTCTAGGGACTAGCGGGAGGGGCTCCTACGAGCAGTACTTC. It specifies CASSLGTSGRGSYEQYF.